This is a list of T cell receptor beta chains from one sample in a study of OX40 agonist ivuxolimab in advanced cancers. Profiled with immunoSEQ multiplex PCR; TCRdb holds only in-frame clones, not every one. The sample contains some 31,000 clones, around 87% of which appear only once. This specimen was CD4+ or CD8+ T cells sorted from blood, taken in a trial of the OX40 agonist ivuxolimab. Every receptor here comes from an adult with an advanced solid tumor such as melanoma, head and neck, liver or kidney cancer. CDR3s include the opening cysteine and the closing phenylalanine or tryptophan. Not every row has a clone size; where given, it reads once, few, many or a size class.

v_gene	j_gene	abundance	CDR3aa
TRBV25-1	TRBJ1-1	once	CASSGISTEAFF
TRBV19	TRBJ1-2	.	CASSTAGTESYGYTF
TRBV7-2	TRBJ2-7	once	CASSSLGLVYYEQYF
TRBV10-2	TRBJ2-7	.	CASSDGGWEQYF
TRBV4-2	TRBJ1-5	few	CASSQDGGGNQPQHF
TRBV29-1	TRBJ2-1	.	CSVRAGVGNEQFF
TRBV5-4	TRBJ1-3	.	CASSLAGNTIYF
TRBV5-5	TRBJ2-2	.	CASSSTGATNTGELFF
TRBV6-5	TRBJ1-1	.	CASRRGSEAFF
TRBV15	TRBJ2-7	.	CATSREKQNEQYF
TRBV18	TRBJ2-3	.	CASSPTGADTQYF
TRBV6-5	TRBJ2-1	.	CASSPRGGRATEQFF
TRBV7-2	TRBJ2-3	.	CASSFDRGSADTQYF
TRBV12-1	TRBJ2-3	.	CASSKIAELGTQYF
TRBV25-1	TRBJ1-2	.	CASSEALGTGLYGYTF
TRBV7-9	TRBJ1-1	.	CASSLAAQVMTEAFF
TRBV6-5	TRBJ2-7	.	CASRTDGTYEQYF
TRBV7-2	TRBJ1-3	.	CASSLFGGFSGNTIYF
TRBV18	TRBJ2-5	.	CASSPSGEETQYF
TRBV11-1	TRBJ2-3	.	CASSPEPGTDTQYF
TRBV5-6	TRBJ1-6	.	CASSSRQVGYDSPLHF
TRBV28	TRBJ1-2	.	CASSLTGANYGYTF
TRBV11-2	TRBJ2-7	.	CASSLVAGSSYEQYF
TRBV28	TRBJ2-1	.	CASSLLGSSYNEQFF
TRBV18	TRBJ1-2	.	CASSPSGTVEGYTF
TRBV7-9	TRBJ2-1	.	CASSLILAASSYNEQFF
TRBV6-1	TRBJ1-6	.	CASSTGQTNSPLHF
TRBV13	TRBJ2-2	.	CASSLQEGELFF
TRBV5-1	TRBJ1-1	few	CASSLATANTEAFF
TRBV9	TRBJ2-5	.	CASSPGGSQETQYF
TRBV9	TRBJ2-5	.	CASNVGSLQETQYF
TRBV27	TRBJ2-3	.	CASSLAGGWDTQYF
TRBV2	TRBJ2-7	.	CASSHDSYEQYF
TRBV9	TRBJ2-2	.	CASSDSPGLAGFTGELFF
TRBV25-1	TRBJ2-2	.	CASMDRKATGELFF